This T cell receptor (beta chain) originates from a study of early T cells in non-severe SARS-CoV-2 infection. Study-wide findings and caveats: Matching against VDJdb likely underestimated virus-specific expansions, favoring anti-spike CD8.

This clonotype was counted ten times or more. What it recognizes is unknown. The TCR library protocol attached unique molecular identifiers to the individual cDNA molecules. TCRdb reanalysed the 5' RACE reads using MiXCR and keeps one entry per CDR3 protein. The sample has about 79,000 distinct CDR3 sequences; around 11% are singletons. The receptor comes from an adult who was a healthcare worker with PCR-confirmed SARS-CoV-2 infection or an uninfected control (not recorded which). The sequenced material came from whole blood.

The CDR3 nucleotides read TGTGCCAGCAGCCCCACAGGACCCTACGAGCAGTACTTC. Amino acid sequence: CASSPTGPYEQYF. The chain joins TRBV7-9 to TRBJ2-7, with D possibly being TRBD1 (5 bases). Between the trimmed V and J ends, which lost 5 bases and 2 bases, there was a span of 10 bases. The CDR3 loop spans 13 amino acids. The V gene's germline CDR1 is SEHNR and CDR2 FQNEAQ (reference sequence).